This is a list of T cell receptor beta chains from one sample in a study of blood T cell repertoires in COVID-19. TCRdb's copy holds only in-frame clones and misses some; the assay was immunoSEQ multiplex PCR. The table has about 170,000 clones, roughly 86% seen once. The source material was peripheral blood. These TCRs come from a woman over 75 with COVID-19, enrolled during active disease. Each CDR3 is given with its conserved first and last residue. A D gene is named only where the DNA matches it firmly. Not all rows give a size; the values are once, few, many and, for expanded clones, a class.

cdr3_length,v_call,j_call,d_call,clone_size,cdr3_nt,cdr3_aa
16,TRBV7-7,TRBJ2-3,-,once,TGTGCCAGCAGCCCCCGGCTAGCCCGAGGTTCGGATACGCAGTATTTT,CASSPRLARGSDTQYF
17,TRBV5-1,TRBJ2-7,TRBD2,-,TGCGCCAGCAGCTTGGTGGGACTAGCGGGAGTAATCGACGAGCAGTACTTC,CASSLVGLAGVIDEQYF
14,TRBV9,TRBJ1-3,TRBD1,-,TGTGCCAGCAGCGTATTGGGACAGGGAAACACCATATATTTT,CASSVLGQGNTIYF
15,TRBV27,TRBJ1-4,-,-,TGTGCCAGCAGTCGATTTTGGGAGACTAATGAAAAACTGTTTTTT,CASSRFWETNEKLFF
17,TRBV27,TRBJ2-2,TRBD2,-,TGTGCCAGCAGTTTATGGTCTAGCGGCGCCGGGGCCGGGGAGCTGTTTTTT,CASSLWSSGAGAGELFF
14,TRBV7-9,TRBJ2-7,TRBD1,-,TGTGCCAGCAGCTTGGGACAGACTCCCTACGAGCAGTACTTC,CASSLGQTPYEQYF
16,TRBV3-1/TRBV3-2,TRBJ1-6,-,-,TGTGCCAGCAGCCAAGGCCTGGGGGGGGCGTATTCACCCCTCCACTTT,CASSQGLGGAYSPLHF
12,TRBV5-1,TRBJ1-6,-,few,TGCGCCAGCCGGGACTTCAATTCACCCCTCCACTTT,CASRDFNSPLHF
13,TRBV10-3,TRBJ2-3,TRBD2,-,TGTGCCATCGGTAGCGGGACCACAGATACGCAGTATTTT,CAIGSGTTDTQYF
15,TRBV5-1,TRBJ2-7,TRBD2,-,TGCGCCAGCAGCTTGGTGGGGACTAACTCCTACGAGCAGTACTTC,CASSLVGTNSYEQYF
16,TRBV6-1,TRBJ2-3,TRBD2,-,TGTGCCAGCAGTGAACAGGGACTAGCTGGGTGGAATACGCAGTATTTT,CASSEQGLAGWNTQYF
15,TRBV5-1,TRBJ2-7,TRBD1,-,TGCGCCAGCAGCAACTCCGGGACAGGCCTTTACGAGCAGTACTTC,CASSNSGTGLYEQYF
20,TRBV24-1,TRBJ2-2,TRBD2,-,TGTGCCACCAGACCAGAAGCCCGAGGACTAGCGGGAGAGGGGACCGGGGAGCTGTTTTTT,CATRPEARGLAGEGTGELFF
15,TRBV5-1,TRBJ1-1,-,few,TGCGCCAGCAGCTTACTACAGGGATCAGGGACTGAAGCTTTCTTT,CASSLLQGSGTEAFF